The T cell receptor beta chain under discussion was sequenced for a study of blood T cell repertoires in COVID-19. This clone was seen only a few times. In the source study's methods: Estimates of nucleated cell counts were drawn from the amplification of reference gene primers. Here immunoSEQ multiplex PCR was the method, and the copy in TCRdb shows in-frame clones only, minus some. From that table come the V and J calls and clone size; the DNA was used to work out D and trimming. The table lists a few hundred thousand clones, around 83% of them singletons. The participants were between about 18 and 95 years old and came from under 25 US areas. Cohort 3 recovered donors had two negative PCRs, clearance, or symptom resolution. The sequence was collected from a woman in her forties or fifties who had recovered from COVID-19. Sequences were obtained from PBMCs or T cells enriched from blood (not recorded which).

The CDR3 sequence: CASSSFGAGGSYNEQFF. The CDR3 DNA reads as TGTGCCAGCAGTTCCTTCGGGGCGGGAGGTTCCTACAATGAGCAGTTCTTC. The chain joins TRBV28 to TRBJ2-1; TRBD2 agrees at 8 bases. The J segment lost 1 base and the V segment lost 4 bases, leaving 9 bases of the junction unmatched. CDR3 length equals 17 residues. The V gene's germline CDR1 is MDHEN and CDR2 SYDVKM.